The 15 T cell receptor beta chains given below trace back to one sample, sequenced in a study of control samples from healthy donors and cancer patients. Sequencing used immunoSEQ multiplex PCR; TCRdb keeps in-frame clones, though not all of them. The data show around 90,000 clones, with roughly 86% seen just once and roughly 20% held by the top ten. Sequences were obtained from blood. The receptor set was obtained from a man aged 25-45 years in good health.

This clone was seen more than once but under ten times. This sequence joins TRBV19 and TRBJ2-3; the match to TRBD1 covers 9 bases. CDR3 length: 14 amino acids. The J segment lost 3 bases and the V segment lost 9 bases, leaving 7 bases of the junction unmatched. The germline gives CDR1 LNHDA, CDR2 SQIVND (reference sequence). The CDR3 DNA follows: TGTGCCAGCTGGGACAGGGCAGAAACAGATACGCAGTATTTT. It specifies CASWDRAETDTQYF.

This clone was seen only once. The chain is built from TRBV7-2 and TRBJ1-2; TRBD1 aligns across 10 bases. Germline-derived CDR1 and CDR2 are SGHTA and FQGNSA. Losses at the gene ends were 3 bases for V and 4 bases for J; bases not matched to a gene: 5. The CDR3 contains 15 residues. CDR3 in DNA: TGTGCCAGCAGCTTGGGGACAGGGGCCCGCTATGGCTACACCTTC. Its translation: CASSLGTGARYGYTF.

The chain joins TRBV5-6 to TRBJ1-5, with TRBD1 identical over 8 bases. Trimming at V came to 4 bases and at J to 4 bases, leaving 7 bases not matched to a gene. CDR3 size: 15 residues. Germline V gene data show CDR1 as SGHDT and CDR2 as YYEEEE. CDR3 nucleotides: TGTGCCAGCAGCCGGCGACAGGGGCAAAATCAGCCCCAGCATTTT. Its translation is CASSRRQGQNQPQHF.

This chain uses TRBV19 with TRBJ1-2; D unresolved. The V gene lost 1 base and the J gene lost 0 bases, with 9 bases spanning the gap. The CDR3 consists of 15 residues. Germline V gives CDR1 LNHDA, CDR2 SQIVND (reference sequence). The CDR3 sequence: CASSIGTRTNYGYTF. CDR3 sequence (DNA): TGTGCCAGTAGTATAGGTACAAGGACTAACTATGGCTACACCTTC.

This rearrangement joins TRBV10-2 to TRBJ1-1, with D unresolved. This CDR3 has 13 residues. The V end was cut by 3 bases, the J end by 1 base, with 6 bases between. CDR1 WSHSY and CDR2 SAAADI come from the germline V gene. For the CDR3, the DNA is TGCGCCAGCAGTGACGCGGGGAACACTGAAGCTTTCTTT. Translated, it gives CASSDAGNTEAFF.

The gene calls are TRBV12-5 and TRBJ2-7; no definite D call. The CDR3 totals 12 residues. V dropped 1 base and J dropped 5 bases, with 6 bases sitting between them. Germline V lookup: CDR1 LGHNT, CDR2 FRNRAP. The CDR3 is CASGLGRHEQYF. The CDR3 DNA reads TGTGCTAGTGGTTTGGGGCGCCACGAGCAGTACTTC.

The chain has TRBV19 and TRBJ1-1, with D maybe TRBD1 (5 bases). The V gene's germline CDR1 is LNHDA and CDR2 SQIVND (reference sequence). Trimming removed 4 bases at V and 3 bases at J, with 15 bases between. There are 15 residues in the CDR3. CDR3 amino acids: CASSTSYRGDTEAFF. In nucleotides, the CDR3 is TGTGCCAGTAGTACCTCATACCGGGGGGACACTGAAGCTTTCTTT.

The chain is built from TRBV24-1 and TRBJ2-5; 10 bases line up with TRBD1. Germline V gene sequence: CDR1 KGHDR, CDR2 SFDVKD. V gave up 5 bases and J gave up 4 bases; unmatched junction bases: 3. The CDR3 has 14 amino acids. This CDR3 reads CATSGTGGRETQYF. Here the CDR3 DNA reads TGTGCCACCAGTGGGACAGGGGGGAGAGAGACCCAGTACTTC.

In nucleotides, the CDR3 is TGTGCCAGCAGCCAAAGACAGGGTAGGGCCGGGGAGCTGTTTTTT. Translating gives CASSQRQGRAGELFF. V and J are TRBV3-1 (or the pseudogene TRBV3-2) and TRBJ2-2; 7 nucleotides match TRBD1. Per germline, CDR1 LGHDT and CDR2 YNNKEL (reference sequence). The J segment lost 6 bases and the V segment lost 2 bases, leaving 6 bases of the junction unmatched. The CDR3 length is 15 residues.

J is TRBJ1-6 and V is TRBV2, with 7 nucleotides matching TRBD1. This CDR3 has 14 residues. The V gene's germline CDR1 is SNHLY and CDR2 FYNNEI. V was pared by 4 bases and J by 10 bases, with 7 bases of the junction left unmatched. The CDR3 loop is CASSVGRRGSPLHF. DNA of the CDR3: TGTGCCAGCAGTGTCGGCCGCAGGGGGTCACCCCTCCACTTT.

The chain has TRBV27 and TRBJ1-2; D unclear. CDR1 and CDR2 (germline): MNHEY, SMNVEV (reference sequence). V shed 0 bases and J shed 0 bases, with 8 bases lying between them. This CDR3 comprises 15 residues. This CDR3 reads CASSLSMAANYGYTF. Written as DNA, the CDR3 is TGTGCCAGCAGTTTATCGATGGCAGCTAACTATGGCTACACCTTC.

The J gene is TRBJ1-5, the V gene TRBV7-9, with a tentative D call TRBD1 (5 bases). The length of the CDR3 is 14 residues. Germline V gene sequence: CDR1 SEHNR, CDR2 FQNEAQ (reference sequence). V was trimmed by 0 bases and J by 6 bases, leaving 9 bases between them. DNA of the CDR3: TGTGCCAGCAGCTTAGCCTCAGACAGTCAGCCCCAGCATTTT. This gives the protein CASSLASDSQPQHF.

The chain uses TRBV5-1 and TRBJ1-2; D is perhaps TRBD1 (5 bases). CDR1 SGHRS and CDR2 YFSETQ come from the germline V gene. This CDR3 has 14 residues. Trimming took 0 bases from V and 3 from J, leaving 9 bases between them. CDR3 amino acids: CASSLVRADYGYTF. The DNA for the CDR3 is TGCGCCAGCAGCTTGGTCAGGGCCGACTATGGCTACACCTTC. The variable domain in full, completed from reference TRBV5-1 and TRBJ1-2, reads KAGVTQTPRYLIKTRGQQVTLSCSPISGHRSVSWYQQTPGQGLQFLFEYFSETQRNKGNFPGRFSGRQFSNSRSEMNVSTLELGDSALYLCASSLVRADYGYTFGSGTRLTVV.

The chain uses TRBV7-3 and TRBJ1-1, with unresolved D. The CDR3 is made up of 13 amino acids. The V end lost 3 bases, the J end lost 4 bases, and 9 bases lay between the germline ends. Germline V gene sequence: CDR1 SGHTA, CDR2 FQGTGA. The CDR3 loop is CASSFSGVTEAFF. The CDR3 DNA reads TGTGCCAGCAGCTTCTCCGGGGTCACTGAAGCTTTCTTT.

The CDR3, as DNA: TGTGCCAGTAGGCCGACAGGGGCCGCGAATGAAAAACTGTTTTTT. Translating gives CASRPTGAANEKLFF. The chain links TRBV19 to TRBJ1-4, with 8 bases lining up with TRBD1. CDR1 and CDR2 from the germline V gene are LNHDA and SQIVND (reference sequence). The CDR3 is 15 amino acids. V lost 6 bases to trimming and J lost 5 bases; unmatched junction nucleotides: 8. Full variable domain (outside the CDR3, taken from reference TRBV19 and TRBJ1-4): DGGITQSPKYLFRKEGQNVTLSCEQNLNHDAMYWYRQDPGQGLRLIYYSQIVNDFQKGDIAEGYSVSREKKESFPLTVTSAQKNPTAFYLCASRPTGAANEKLFFGSGTQLSVL.